This TCR beta chain emerged from a study of Ad26.COV2.S vaccination and SARS-CoV-2 variants. On the study more broadly: Once, or twice with 56 days between doses, Ad26.COV2.S was given intramuscularly. Findings of the study overall: Breadth measured for non-spike TCRs was similar across vaccine and placebo recipients.

The CDR3 length is 14 residues. Germline V lookup: CDR1 SGHTA, CDR2 FQGNSA. Trimming cost V 0 bases and J 6 bases, with 10 bases left between them. The assay was immunoSEQ multiplex PCR, and TCRdb's table has in-frame clones only and misses some. The sample comprises roughly 700,000 clones, more than 80% of which are singletons, and approximately 1.5% rests with the top ten. Comment on this clone: What it binds is not known.

The sample's treatment: about 20 received Ad26.COV2.S at low or high dose, single or two shots; 5 received placebo; per-sample allocation not given. Each sample was drawn 63 days after the first injection (of vaccine or placebo). An adult aged 18-55 years in Boston served as the donor. This receptor was taken from a person aged 18-60 years who received the Ad26.COV2.S COVID-19 vaccine or a placebo. This chain joins TRBV7-2 and TRBJ2-3; D is uncertain. The sample in question was peripheral blood, obtained in a trial of Ad26.COV2.S vaccine versus placebo. DNA for the CDR3: TGTGCCAGCAGCTTAGCGTTCCCAGACGATACGCAGTATTTT. Protein product: CASSLAFPDDTQYF.